Sequencing of this TCR beta chain was carried out in a study of CD8 T cells in Susac syndrome. Study conclusions and caveats: The study's TCR sequencing and HLA analysis covered a relatively small number of individuals, and the study acknowledged this.

This clonotype has only one observation. Its antigen remains unknown. Trimming took 4 bases from V and 5 from J; bases not matched to a gene: 13. Looked up from germline, CDR1 is SGDLS and CDR2 is YYNGEE. CDR3 length: 16 amino acids. RNA, at about 0.45 to 1 ug, was reverse transcribed with random hexamers. MiXCR, run by TCRdb on the immunoSEQ multiplex PCR reads, gives a single entry per CDR3 protein. The profile shows 250,000 to 300,000 distinct CDR3 sequences, roughly 84% of them singletons. Sequencing of TCR beta, carried out with a high-throughput approach, was applied to CD8+ and CD4+ T cells from the blood. The multiple sclerosis controls were treatment-naive patients with relapsing-remitting disease that was stable or active. TEMRA cells were enriched by FACS, and CD4+ and CD8+ T cells were negatively isolated.

The clonotype comes from a human donor with multiple sclerosis. The gene calls are TRBV9 and TRBJ2-7, with 9 bases matching TRBD2. The sample was CD8+ T cells from PBMCs. The CDR3 DNA sequence: TGTGCCAGCAGCCCCAGGAGGCGGGAGGGCCTAAACGAGCAGTACTTC. Amino acid sequence: CASSPRRREGLNEQYF.